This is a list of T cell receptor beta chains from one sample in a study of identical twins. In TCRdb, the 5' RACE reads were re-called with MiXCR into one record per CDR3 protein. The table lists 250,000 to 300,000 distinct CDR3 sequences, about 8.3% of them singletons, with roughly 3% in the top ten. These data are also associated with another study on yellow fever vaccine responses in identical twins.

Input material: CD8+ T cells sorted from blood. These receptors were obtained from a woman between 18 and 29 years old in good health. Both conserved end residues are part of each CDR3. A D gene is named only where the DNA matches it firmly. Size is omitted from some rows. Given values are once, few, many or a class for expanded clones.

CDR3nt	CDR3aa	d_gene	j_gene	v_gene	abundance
TGTGCCAGCAGCTTAGAGATAGGTCTGAATACTGAAGCTTTCTTT	CASSLEIGLNTEAFF	.	TRBJ1-1	TRBV7-9	few
TGTGCCAGCAGCTCCGGGACAGGGATGAAAAAAGAGACCCAGTACTTC	CASSSGTGMKKETQYF	TRBD1	TRBJ2-5	TRBV7-9	few
TGTGCCAGCAGTCCGCACCGGGACAGGGACCACACAGATACGCAGTATTTT	CASSPHRDRDHTDTQYF	TRBD1	TRBJ2-3	TRBV12-3/TRBV12-4	many
TGTGCCAGCAGACCGAAGGGGGCCACGAACACTGAAGCTTTCTTT	CASRPKGATNTEAFF	TRBD1	TRBJ1-1	TRBV7-2	.
TGTGCCAGCAGTTTCGGGGACAGGGGCAGCTACGAGCAGTACTTC	CASSFGDRGSYEQYF	TRBD1	TRBJ2-7	TRBV28	few
TGTGCCATGGCCTCCTGGCTTGCCGGGGAGCTGTTTTTT	CAMASWLAGELFF	.	TRBJ2-2	TRBV5-6	few
TGCGCCAGCAGCCAAGATGTCGCGGGAGACTACAATGAGCAGTTCTTC	CASSQDVAGDYNEQFF	TRBD2	TRBJ2-1	TRBV4-3	.
TGTGCCAGCAGCGCAAGTAGCTCCTACAATGAGCAGTTCTTC	CASSASSSYNEQFF	.	TRBJ2-1	TRBV5-6	many
TGTGCCAGCAGCTTAGCCCGGGACTCACGAATGAACACTGAAGCTTTCTTT	CASSLARDSRMNTEAFF	.	TRBJ1-1	TRBV7-6	few
TGTGCCAGCAGTGACCACGCTGGGGCCAACGTCCTGACTTTC	CASSDHAGANVLTF	.	TRBJ2-6	TRBV6-1	few
TGTGCCAGCACAAACAGAGGACAGGGCTCTATAGGGGCCAACGTCCTGACTTTC	CASTNRGQGSIGANVLTF	TRBD1	TRBJ2-6	TRBV27	.
TGTGCCAGCAGCCAAGTTGGGATACCAACGCACAGGGATTATACGACTGAAGCTTTCTTT	CASSQVGIPTHRDYTTEAFF	.	TRBJ1-1	TRBV3-1	.
TGTGCCAGCAGTTTACGCGGACAGGGTTTCACTGAAGCTTTCTTT	CASSLRGQGFTEAFF	TRBD1	TRBJ1-1	TRBV27	.
TGTGCCAGCAGCCTCACTACCTCCGGGACAGTTTACGAGCAGTACTTC	CASSLTTSGTVYEQYF	TRBD1	TRBJ2-7	TRBV7-9	many
TGTGCCAGCACCGACTCAAGGACAGGGCCATTCTTC	CASTDSRTGPFF	TRBD1	TRBJ2-1	TRBV6-2/TRBV6-3	few
TGTGCCACGACCTCAAGTGGGGATACGCAGTATTTT	CATTSSGDTQYF	.	TRBJ2-3	TRBV6-6	few
TGCGCCAGCAGCCCCGGACTGGAGACCTACGAGCAGTACTTC	CASSPGLETYEQYF	.	TRBJ2-7	TRBV5-1	.
TGTGCCAGCAGTTACCCTAATGACCCGAACACTGAAGCTTTCTTT	CASSYPNDPNTEAFF	.	TRBJ1-1	TRBV12-3/TRBV12-4	.
TGTGCCAGCAGTTTTCCCCGGGACAGGGTTAACACCGGGGAGCTGTTTTTT	CASSFPRDRVNTGELFF	TRBD1	TRBJ2-2	TRBV12-3/TRBV12-4	many
TGTGCCAGCTCTACTGCCACTCCCTACAATGAGCAGTTCTTC	CASSTATPYNEQFF	.	TRBJ2-1	TRBV12-3/TRBV12-4	many
TGCAGTGCTAGAGACCTCGTGGGGGTGAACACTGAAGCTTTCTTT	CSARDLVGVNTEAFF	.	TRBJ1-1	TRBV20-1	.
TGTGCCAGCTCACCACCGGGCAGGGGGCGTTACGAGCAGTACTTC	CASSPPGRGRYEQYF	TRBD1	TRBJ2-7	TRBV18	.
TGCAGTGCTAGAACCACAAGCTCCTACGAGCAGTACTTC	CSARTTSSYEQYF	.	TRBJ2-7	TRBV20-1	many
TGTGCCAGCAGCTTACGTCTAGCAGTGGATACGCAGTATTTT	CASSLRLAVDTQYF	.	TRBJ2-3	TRBV7-2	many